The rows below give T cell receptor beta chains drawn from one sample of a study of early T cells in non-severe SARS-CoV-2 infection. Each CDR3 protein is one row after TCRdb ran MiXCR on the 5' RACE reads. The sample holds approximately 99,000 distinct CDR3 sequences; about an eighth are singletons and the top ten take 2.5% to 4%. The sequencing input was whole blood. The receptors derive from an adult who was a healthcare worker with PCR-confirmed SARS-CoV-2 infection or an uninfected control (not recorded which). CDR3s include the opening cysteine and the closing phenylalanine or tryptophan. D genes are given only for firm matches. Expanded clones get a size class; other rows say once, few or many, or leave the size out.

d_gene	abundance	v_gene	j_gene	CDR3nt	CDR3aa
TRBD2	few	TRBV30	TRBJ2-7	TGTGCCTGGACTCTGCCATGGACTAGCGGGAGCCACGAGCAGTACTTC	CAWTLPWTSGSHEQYF
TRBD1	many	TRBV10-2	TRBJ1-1	TGCGCCACCAGGGGGACTGAAGCTTTCTTT	CATRGTEAFF
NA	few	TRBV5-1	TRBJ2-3	TGCGCCAGCAGCCCTGCTGGGCAGGGAAACACAGATACGCAGTATTTT	CASSPAGQGNTDTQYF
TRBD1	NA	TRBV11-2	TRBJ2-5	TGTGCCAGCAGCTTAGGGTCTCTGGCAGGGGGCCTCCAAGAGACCCAGTACTTC	CASSLGSLAGGLQETQYF
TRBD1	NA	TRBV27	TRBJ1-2	TGTGCCAGCAGGTCACCACAGGGGGCGGACTATGGCTACACCTTC	CASRSPQGADYGYTF
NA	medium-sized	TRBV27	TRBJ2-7	TGTGCCAGCAGTTTATCGGGGACGGCAACCTACGAGCAGTACTTC	CASSLSGTATYEQYF
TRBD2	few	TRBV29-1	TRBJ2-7	TGCAGCGTAGCTCTACGAGGCCTAGCGGGAGGGTTTTCCTACGAGCAGTACTTC	CSVALRGLAGGFSYEQYF
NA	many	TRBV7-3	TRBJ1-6	TGTGCCAGCAGCTTATCAGGAGATAATTCACCCCTCCACTTT	CASSLSGDNSPLHF
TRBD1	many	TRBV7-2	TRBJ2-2	TGTGCCAGCAGCTCTCGGACAGGCCACACCGGGGAGCTGTTTTTT	CASSSRTGHTGELFF
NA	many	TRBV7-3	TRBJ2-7	TGTGCCAGCAGTCCAGGACTTTACTACGAGCAGTACTTC	CASSPGLYYEQYF
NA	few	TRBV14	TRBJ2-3	TGTGCCAGCAGCCAATGGGGTAGGGGGACAGATACGCAGTATTTT	CASSQWGRGTDTQYF
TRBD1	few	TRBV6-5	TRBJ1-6	TGTGCCAGCCGGGATTATTTCCAGGGGGACAGTTGGTCACCCCTCCACTTT	CASRDYFQGDSWSPLHF
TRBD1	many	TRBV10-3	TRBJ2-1	TGTGCCATCAGTGAGTCGGGACAGGGTCCGAATGAGCAGTTCTTC	CAISESGQGPNEQFF
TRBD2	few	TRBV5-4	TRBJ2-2	TGTGCCAGCTGGGAGCGGGGGGGCCCCACCGGGGAGCTGTTTTTT	CASWERGGPTGELFF
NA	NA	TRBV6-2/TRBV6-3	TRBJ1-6	TGTGCCAGCAGCCGCGGTGATTCACCCCTCCACTTT	CASSRGDSPLHF